One and the same sample provided the 27 T cell receptor beta chains below, sequenced in a study of shared clonotypes between healthy human individuals. The protocol was immunoSEQ multiplex PCR, while the TCRdb copy is restricted to in-frame clones and leaves out a portion. The table has around 1.9 million clones, roughly 95% seen once. CD8 cells classed as naive were CD45RO-negative and positively selected for CCR7, excluding terminally differentiated effector memory CD45RA+ cells. Sample: naive CD8+ T cells from PBMCs. Receptors originate from a man between 18 and 29 years old in good health. Some clones in this sample may be carry-over from other donors' samples.

This clone was observed once. The chain employs TRBV7-9 and TRBJ2-2; TRBD2 aligns across 7 bases. CDR1 is SEHNR and CDR2 is FQNEAQ in the germline V gene (reference sequence). After removal of 0 bases from V and 4 bases from J, the junction contained 8 bases not matched to a gene. The CDR3 has 17 residues. CDR3 in amino acids: CASSLAQAGAGTGELFF. In DNA form, the CDR3 reads TGTGCCAGCAGCTTAGCGCAGGCGGGAGCCGGCACCGGGGAGCTGTTTTTT.

The V gene is TRBV27, the J gene TRBJ2-7, with D perhaps matching TRBD1 (6 bases). Germline V gives CDR1 MNHEY, CDR2 SMNVEV (reference sequence). Trimming cost V 0 bases and J 4 bases, with 13 bases left between them. The CDR3 spans 15 residues. In DNA form, the CDR3 reads TGTGCCAGCAGTTTATCGTCAGGGGCGGCGTACGAGCAGTACTTC. It specifies CASSLSSGAAYEQYF.

The chain is built from TRBV11-2 and TRBJ2-1; either TRBD1 or TRBD2 may fit D (5 bases each). The CDR3 totals 16 residues. Trimming stripped 4 bases from V and 5 bases from J, with 18 bases between. The germline CDR1 and CDR2 sequences are SGHAT and FQNNGV. The CDR3 loop reads CASSSRDRADDNEQFF. CDR3 nucleotides: TGTGCCAGCAGCTCCAGGGATCGAGCGGACGACAATGAGCAGTTCTTC.

Details on this clone: Other DNA sequences of this sample code for an identical CDR3. The rearrangement joins TRBV4-2 to TRBJ2-7; 7 bases fit TRBD2. CDR3 size: 12 residues. Trimming at V came to 4 bases and at J to 4 bases, leaving 1 base not matched to a gene. Germline CDR1 is LGHNA and CDR2 is YNFKEQ. The CDR3 here is CASSPGGYEQYF. The CDR3 bases are TGTGCCAGCAGCCCGGGGGGTTACGAGCAGTACTTC.

Details on this clone: Different DNA sequences within this sample yield the same CDR3. In DNA, the CDR3 is TGTGCCAGCAGCGTAGACGACACCGGGGAGCTGTTTTTT. Its protein is CASSVDDTGELFF. The chain combines TRBV9 with TRBJ2-2; D is ambiguous. The V and J ends lost 0 bases and 3 bases respectively, with 3 bases between them. Germline V gives CDR1 SGDLS, CDR2 YYNGEE. CDR3 size: 13 residues. Variable domain in full (rest from reference TRBV9 and TRBJ2-2): DSGVTQTPKHLITATGQRVTLRCSPRSGDLSVYWYQQSLDQGLQFLIQYYNGEERAKGNILERFSAQQFPDLHSELNLSSLELGDSALYFCASSVDDTGELFFGEGSRLTVL.

This chain connects TRBV27 to TRBJ2-1, with 8 bases identical to TRBD2. CDR1 MNHEY and CDR2 SMNVEV come from the germline V gene (reference sequence). Trimming removed 3 bases from V and 8 bases from J; junction bases left unmatched: 15. The CDR3 loop spans 17 amino acids. CDR3 sequence: CASSFGFRAGDCDEQFF. CDR3 coding DNA: TGTGCCAGCAGTTTCGGGTTCCGAGCGGGAGATTGCGATGAGCAGTTCTTC.

The V gene is TRBV5-6, the J gene TRBJ1-2, with D unresolved. Trimming took 6 bases from V and 3 from J, leaving 9 bases between them. Per germline, CDR1 SGHDT and CDR2 YYEEEE. The CDR3 covers 12 residues. For the CDR3, the DNA is TGTGCCAGCAATGACGCGGACTATGGCTACACCTTC. Its protein is CASNDADYGYTF.

The chain carries TRBV5-4 and TRBJ2-5; the match to TRBD2 covers 10 bases. The CDR3 extends over 17 amino acids. CDR1 and CDR2 from the germline V gene are SGHNT and YYREEE (reference sequence). The V segment lost 0 bases and the J segment 3 bases; nucleotides outside the gene matches: 8. CDR3 DNA: TGTGCCAGCAGCTTGGAGGCTAGCGGGAGAAGAGAAGAGACCCAGTACTTC. It translates to CASSLEASGRREETQYF.

This chain connects TRBV19 to TRBJ1-5, with D tentatively TRBD1 (5 bases). Germline CDR1 is LNHDA and CDR2 is SQIVND (reference sequence). The CDR3 runs 18 residues. V dropped 6 bases and J dropped 2 bases, with 23 bases sitting between them. CDR3 residues: CASSKPWGTSIGNQPQHF. CDR3 nucleotides: TGTGCCAGTAGCAAGCCGTGGGGGACCTCCATCGGCAATCAGCCCCAGCATTTT. The full variable domain, in which reference TRBV19 and TRBJ1-5 provide the parts outside the CDR3, is DGGITQSPKYLFRKEGQNVTLSCEQNLNHDAMYWYRQDPGQGLRLIYYSQIVNDFQKGDIAEGYSVSREKKESFPLTVTSAQKNPTAFYLCASSKPWGTSIGNQPQHFGDGTRLSIL.

The rearrangement joins TRBV11-3 to TRBJ2-7, with D possibly matching TRBD2 (6 bases). CDR3 size: 15 residues. Trimming took 2 bases from V and 0 from J, leaving 11 bases between them. Germline V gene sequence: CDR1 SGHNT, CDR2 YENEEA. CDR3 residues: CASSLFSGPSYEQYF. CDR3 sequence (DNA): TGTGCCAGCAGCTTATTTAGCGGACCCTCCTACGAGCAGTACTTC.

CDR3 sequence (DNA): TGTGCCACCAGCAGGGGACAGTACACTGAAGCTTTCTTT. Its protein is CATSRGQYTEAFF. The chain employs TRBV15 and TRBJ1-1, with 7 bases identical to TRBD1. This CDR3 has 13 residues. Losses at the gene ends were 3 bases for V and 3 bases for J; bases not matched to a gene: 1. The V gene's germline CDR1 is LNHNV and CDR2 YYDKDF (reference sequence). The full variable domain, with the rest looked up from reference TRBV15 and TRBJ1-1, is DAMVIQNPRYQVTQFGKPVTLSCSQTLNHNVMYWYQQKSSQAPKLLFHYYDKDFNNEADTPDNFQSRRPNTSFCFLDIRSPGLGDTAMYLCATSRGQYTEAFFGQGTRLTVV.

This clone was recorded once. The chain links TRBV6-5 to TRBJ1-1; D remains ambiguous. Germline CDR1 MNHEY, CDR2 SVGAGI. This CDR3 contains 13 residues. Trimming left V 5 bases short and J 4 bases short, with 11 bases between. DNA of the CDR3: TGTGCCAGCAGTCAAGGATCTGGCACTGAAGCTTTCTTT. Its protein is CASSQGSGTEAFF.

V is TRBV11-2 and J is TRBJ1-1; D is possibly TRBD1 (5 bases). The V and J ends lost 2 bases and 0 bases respectively, with 13 bases between them. The CDR3 is made up of 16 amino acids. Germline assignment: CDR1 SGHAT and CDR2 FQNNGV. The CDR3 loop is CASSLWIGTVNTEAFF. The CDR3, as DNA: TGTGCCAGCAGCTTATGGATTGGGACCGTGAACACTGAAGCTTTCTTT. Full variable domain (remainder filled in from reference TRBV11-2 and TRBJ1-1): EAGVAQSPRYKIIEKRQSVAFWCNPISGHATLYWYQQILGQGPKLLIQFQNNGVVDDSQLPKDRFSAERLKGVDSTLKIQPAKLEDSAVYLCASSLWIGTVNTEAFFGQGTRLTVV.

This chain joins TRBV19 and TRBJ1-5; perhaps TRBD1 as D (5 bases). CDR1 is LNHDA and CDR2 is SQIVND in the germline V gene (reference sequence). V dropped 4 bases and J dropped 2 bases, with 21 bases sitting between them. This CDR3 is built from 18 residues. DNA for the CDR3: TGTGCCAGTAGTACGCCCGGGGCGGGGATATGGGGCAATCAGCCCCAGCATTTT. Encoded protein: CASSTPGAGIWGNQPQHF.

This clone occurred once. This CDR3 is CASSPNPPGTGDEQYF. The CDR3 DNA sequence: TGTGCCAGCAGTCCTAACCCCCCAGGGACAGGGGACGAGCAGTACTTC. The V and J genes are TRBV9 and TRBJ2-7; 10 bases map to TRBD1. J gave up 5 bases and V 5 bases, and 13 bases lay outside the gene matches. The V gene's germline CDR1 is SGDLS and CDR2 YYNGEE. The CDR3 spans 16 residues.

J is TRBJ2-2 and V is TRBV11-2; D is perhaps TRBD1 (5 bases). The CDR3 has 16 amino acids. Germline CDR1 is SGHAT and CDR2 is FQNNGV. Trimming pared 2 bases from V and 4 bases from J, leaving 14 bases between. CDR3 sequence: CASSLLGQGGTGELFF. The CDR3 DNA follows: TGTGCCAGCAGCTTATTGGGCCAGGGCGGCACCGGGGAGCTGTTTTTT.

The V gene is TRBV14, the J gene TRBJ2-1; 8 bases map to TRBD2. CDR3 size: 15 residues. The V segment lost 4 bases and the J segment 2 bases; nucleotides outside the gene matches: 4. The germline V gene has CDR1 SGHDN and CDR2 FVKESK. CDR3 amino acids: CASSLRLATYNEQFF. DNA for the CDR3: TGTGCCAGCAGCCTCAGACTAGCGACCTACAATGAGCAGTTCTTC.

This clone was seen once. The chain links TRBV18 to TRBJ1-3; 7 positions match TRBD1. V trimming: 3 bases; J trimming: 2 bases; junction bases outside the gene matches: 7. The CDR3 runs 16 residues. Germline V gene sequence: CDR1 KGHSH, CDR2 LQKENI. As DNA, the CDR3 is TGTGCCAGCTCACCCGCCGACAGGGCTCCTGGAAACACCATATATTTT. Amino acid sequence: CASSPADRAPGNTIYF. Complete variable domain (other parts from reference TRBV18 and TRBJ1-3): NAGVMQNPRHLVRRRGQEARLRCSPMKGHSHVYWYRQLPEEGLKFMVYLQKENIIDESGMPKERFSAEFPKEGPSILRIQQVVRGDSAAYFCASSPADRAPGNTIYFGEGSWLTVV.

J is TRBJ2-3 and V is TRBV5-1; TRBD2 matches at 14 bases. This CDR3 spans 16 amino acids. The junction had 5 bases not matched to a gene; V was cut back by 3 bases and J by 5 bases. Per the germline V gene, CDR1 is SGHRS and CDR2 is YFSETQ. The CDR3 sequence is CASSWGLAGVGDTQYF. The CDR3 DNA sequence: TGCGCCAGCAGCTGGGGACTAGCGGGAGTTGGAGATACGCAGTATTTT.

The chain combines TRBV14 with TRBJ2-1; 9 bases are shared with TRBD1. Germline V gene lookup returns CDR1 SGHDN and CDR2 FVKESK. The V gene end was trimmed by 7 bases and the J gene end by 4 bases; junction bases not matched to a gene: 5. The CDR3 length is 14 residues. The CDR3 DNA is TGTGCCAGCACGCGAGGACAGGGGTACAATGAGCAGTTCTTC. Its protein is CASTRGQGYNEQFF.

The chain links TRBV6-6 to TRBJ2-5; 7 bases map to TRBD1. Germline V gene lookup returns CDR1 MNHNY and CDR2 SVGAGI (reference sequence). The CDR3 totals 15 residues. V was pared by 5 bases and J by 4 bases, with 10 bases of the junction left unmatched. As DNA, the CDR3 is TGTGCCAGCAGTCCACAGAGGGGGCGCGGAGAGACCCAGTACTTC. It yields the protein CASSPQRGRGETQYF.

The V gene is TRBV25-1, the J gene TRBJ2-7, with TRBD2 matching over 10 bases. In germline, CDR1 is MGHDK, CDR2 SYGVNS. This CDR3 region has 16 residues. The ends lost 3 bases at V and 9 bases at J; junction bases unmatched: 14. This chain's CDR3 is CASSDKTSGIFEGQYF. DNA for the CDR3: TGTGCCAGCAGTGATAAAACTAGCGGGATTTTTGAAGGGCAGTACTTC.

The chain uses TRBV7-8 and TRBJ1-5; no definite D call. Per germline, CDR1 SGHVS and CDR2 FQNEAQ. The CDR3 is 17 amino acids. Trimming removed 2 bases from V and 0 bases from J, with 14 bases in between. CDR3 DNA sequence: TGTGCCAGCAGCTTACTGCGTTGGGCAGATAGCAATCAGCCCCAGCATTTT. Residues: CASSLLRWADSNQPQHF.

This CDR3 is CASSYGTGVRETQYF. The CDR3 nucleotides read TGTGCCAGCAGTTACGGGACAGGGGTGAGAGAGACCCAGTACTTC. V gene TRBV6-5 combines with J gene TRBJ2-5; 10 bases agree with TRBD1. The germline CDR1 and CDR2 sequences are MNHEY and SVGAGI. This CDR3 contains 15 residues. V shed 2 bases and J 4 bases; nucleotides not matched to a gene: 4.

V usage is TRBV7-9 and J usage is TRBJ1-6; no firm D call. The CDR3 has 12 residues. The germline CDR1 and CDR2 sequences are SEHNR and FQNEAQ (reference sequence). The germline V and J ends were trimmed by 6 bases and 7 bases, with 7 bases remaining between them. The CDR3 DNA follows: TGTGCCAGCAGGAACGGGAATTCACCCCTCCACTTT. Translating it yields CASRNGNSPLHF.

The V call is TRBV27, the J call TRBJ2-7; a weak D match, TRBD1 (5 bases). Trimming shortened V by 0 bases and J by 7 bases, and 13 bases separated the two germline ends. The CDR3 length is 14 residues. CDR1 is MNHEY and CDR2 is SMNVEV in the germline V gene (reference sequence). CDR3 coding DNA: TGTGCCAGCAGTTTATCGGGGCGTTCCACGGAGCAGTACTTC. This codes for CASSLSGRSTEQYF.

This clone was detected once. J is TRBJ2-7 and V is TRBV25-1; D is unclear. The CDR3 runs 13 residues. Trimming stripped 6 bases from V and 6 bases from J, with 15 bases between. Germline loops: CDR1 MGHDK, CDR2 SYGVNS. CDR3 sequence (DNA): TGTGCCAGCAGCACACGATGGGCCGGCGAGCAGTACTTC. Protein: CASSTRWAGEQYF.